These 25 T cell receptor beta chains were all obtained from the same sample, sequenced in a study of shared clonotypes between healthy human individuals. This table comes from immunoSEQ multiplex PCR, and its TCRdb copy is limited to in-frame clones, with some not included. The table lists 950,000 to 1,100,000 clones, under 80% of them singletons. Sequencing was carried out using memory CD4+ T cells sorted from blood. Subset in this sample: CD45RA-negative fraction. These receptors were obtained from a man between 18 and 35 years old in good health.

The chain recombines TRBV6-1 with TRBJ2-6, with D possibly TRBD1 on 6 matching bases. The length of the CDR3 is 14 residues. Trimming took 2 bases from V and 11 from J, leaving 13 bases between them. Germline V gene sequence: CDR1 MNHNS, CDR2 SASEGT. CDR3 region: CASSERGHKDVLTF. The CDR3 nucleotides are TGTGCCAGCAGTGAACGGGGACACAAAGACGTCCTGACTTTC.

The rearrangement uses TRBV7-9 and TRBJ1-4; no firm D call. V lost 5 bases and J 0 bases, leaving 16 bases between the germline ends. The CDR3 is 17 residues long. CDR1 is SEHNR, CDR2 FQNEAQ, per germline (reference sequence). The CDR3 here is CASSRTRMGSTNEKLFF. Here the CDR3 DNA reads TGTGCCAGCAGCCGGACCCGTATGGGTTCAACTAATGAAAAACTGTTTTTT.

The chain links TRBV10-3 to TRBJ1-6; 8 bases align to TRBD1. From germline, CDR1 is ENHRY and CDR2 SYGVKD. This CDR3 contains 14 residues. V was pared by 7 bases and J by 8 bases, with 7 bases of the junction left unmatched. The CDR3 DNA is TGTGCCATCACCAGAGGACAGGGCGATTCACCCCTCCACTTT. Protein: CAITRGQGDSPLHF.

CDR3 nucleotides: TGTGCCAGCTCACCACGGGGAAGCTCTGGAAACACCATATATTTT. This codes for CASSPRGSSGNTIYF. The chain employs TRBV18 and TRBJ1-3; D is unclear. Germline CDR1 KGHSH, CDR2 LQKENI. The V and J ends lost 1 base and 0 bases respectively, with 7 bases between them. The CDR3 has 15 amino acids.

The chain is built from TRBV5-1 and TRBJ2-3, with 8 bases identical to TRBD1. This CDR3 has 13 residues. The germline gives CDR1 SGHRS, CDR2 YFSETQ. V lost 4 bases, J lost 9 bases, and 7 bases stayed unmatched. CDR3 in amino acids: CASSGGQGSTQYF. DNA of the CDR3: TGCGCCAGCAGCGGCGGACAGGGTAGCACGCAGTATTTT. Using reference TRBV5-1 and TRBJ2-3 for the parts outside the CDR3, the full variable domain is KAGVTQTPRYLIKTRGQQVTLSCSPISGHRSVSWYQQTPGQGLQFLFEYFSETQRNKGNFPGRFSGRQFSNSRSEMNVSTLELGDSALYLCASSGGQGSTQYFGPGTRLTVL.

This clone was detected only a few times. V usage is TRBV28 and J usage is TRBJ2-7; weak D call: TRBD2 (6 bases). Trimming took 5 bases from V and 4 from J, leaving 24 bases between them. The length of the CDR3 is 17 residues. Germline assignment: CDR1 MDHEN and CDR2 SYDVKM. The CDR3 reads CASSPYPLLANSYEQYF. The CDR3 region has the DNA TGTGCCAGCAGTCCCTATCCCTTACTAGCCAACTCTTACGAGCAGTACTTC. The variable domain in full, with the rest retrieved from reference TRBV28 and TRBJ2-7, is DVKVTQSSRYLVKRTGEKVFLECVQDMDHENMFWYRQDPGLGLRLIYFSYDVKMKEKGDIPEGYSVSREKKERFSLILESASTNQTSMYLCASSPYPLLANSYEQYFGPGTRLTVT.

Comment on this clone: This sample also contains other DNA sequences that code for the same CDR3. This chain joins TRBV11-2 and TRBJ1-5; D is ambiguous. Germline V gene lookup returns CDR1 SGHAT and CDR2 FQNNGV. The CDR3 is 13 amino acids. V lost 0 bases and J 4 bases, leaving 4 bases between the germline ends. CDR3: CASSLDLNQPQHF. CDR3 nucleotides: TGTGCCAGCAGCTTAGATCTGAATCAGCCCCAGCATTTT.

The V gene is TRBV4-3, the J gene TRBJ2-3, with 8 bases fitting TRBD2. The CDR3 contains 17 residues. Germline V gene data show CDR1 as LGHNA and CDR2 as YSLEER. The V segment lost 3 bases and the J segment 3 bases; nucleotides outside the gene matches: 11. DNA for the CDR3: TGCGCCAGCAGCCAGGCACCTAGCGGGTCTGGGACAGATACGCAGTATTTT. This codes for CASSQAPSGSGTDTQYF.

There are a few counts of this clone. V usage is TRBV10-2 and J usage is TRBJ1-1; D call uncertain. From germline, CDR1 is WSHSY and CDR2 SAAADI. The V end lost 2 bases, the J end lost 5 bases, and 15 bases lay between the germline ends. This CDR3 spans 15 amino acids. CDR3 in amino acids: CASSEPGEYKTEAFF. DNA for the CDR3: TGCGCCAGCAGTGAGCCCGGGGAATACAAAACTGAAGCTTTCTTT.

This clone was detected only once. The chain recombines TRBV10-1 with TRBJ1-3, with D unresolved. The CDR3 length is 15 residues. V gave up 3 bases and J gave up 0 bases, with 9 bases separating them. CDR1 is WNHNN, CDR2 SYGVQD, per germline (reference sequence). CDR3 in amino acids: CASSEDGGSGNTIYF. As DNA, the CDR3 is TGCGCCAGCAGTGAAGACGGAGGCTCTGGAAACACCATATATTTT.

This clone was detected only once. V gene TRBV15 combines with J gene TRBJ2-6; D is ambiguous. The CDR3 consists of 18 residues. Per the germline V gene, CDR1 is LNHNV and CDR2 is YYDKDF (reference sequence). Trimming shortened V by 0 bases and J by 2 bases, and 14 bases separated the two germline ends. CDR3 bases: TGTGCCACCAGCAGAGATCCTCCCAGGTTGGCTGGGGCCAACGTCCTGACTTTC. Translating gives CATSRDPPRLAGANVLTF.

This clone appeared a few times. This sequence joins TRBV6-1 and TRBJ2-7; 8 nucleotides match TRBD2. There are 13 residues in the CDR3. From germline, CDR1 is MNHNS and CDR2 SASEGT. V shed 8 bases, J shed 1 base, and the junction held 4 bases outside the gene matches. The CDR3 loop reads CASCTSGSYEQYF. In nucleotides, the CDR3 is TGTGCCAGCTGTACTAGCGGTTCCTACGAGCAGTACTTC.

The rearrangement uses TRBV2 and TRBJ2-3; TRBD2 is a possible D gene (7 bases). This CDR3 spans 14 amino acids. Trimming left V 8 bases short and J 2 bases short, with 14 bases between. Germline lookup yields CDR1 SNHLY and CDR2 FYNNEI. The CDR3 nucleotides read TGTGCCAGCGCTGTGGGGGGGCCCACAGATACGCAGTATTTT. It encodes CASAVGGPTDTQYF.

This chain links TRBV12-5 with TRBJ2-7, with D maybe TRBD1 (5 bases). The CDR3 contains 16 residues. CDR1 and CDR2 (germline): LGHNT, FRNRAP. Trimming shortened V by 0 bases and J by 0 bases, and 12 bases separated the two germline ends. The CDR3 nucleotides read TGTGCTAGTGGTTTGGTATTAGGGGCCAGCTCCTACGAGCAGTACTTC. Its protein product is CASGLVLGASSYEQYF.

The chain carries TRBV30 and TRBJ1-3; tentative D call: TRBD1 (5 bases). V lost 3 bases and J 0 bases, leaving 12 bases between the germline ends. Germline loops: CDR1 GTSNPN, CDR2 SVGIG (reference sequence). The CDR3 is 15 amino acids. CDR3 coding DNA: TGTGCCTGGAGGCCGACAGTAAGCTCTGGAAACACCATATATTTT. This sequence encodes CAWRPTVSSGNTIYF. The whole variable domain, filled in from reference TRBV30 and TRBJ1-3, reads SQTIHQWPATLVQPVGSPLSLECTVEGTSNPNLYWYRQAAGRGLQLLFYSVGIGQISSEVPQNLSASRPQDRQFILSSKKLLLSDSGFYLCAWRPTVSSGNTIYFGEGSWLTVV.

The genes are TRBV6-1 and TRBJ2-1; 10 nucleotides match TRBD1. With 3 bases clipped from V and 8 bases from J, the junction kept 4 bases outside the gene matches. CDR1 is MNHNS, CDR2 SASEGT, per germline. CDR3 length: 14 residues. CDR3 sequence (DNA): TGTGCCAGCAGTGAGACAGGGGGCGGCGATGAGCAGTTCTTC. Translated, it gives CASSETGGGDEQFF.

V gene TRBV2 combines with J gene TRBJ2-7; D is undetermined. Germline CDR1 reads SNHLY; CDR2 reads FYNNEI. The V end was cut by 10 bases, the J end by 3 bases, with 10 bases between. The CDR3 loop spans 11 amino acids. DNA for the CDR3: TGTGCCACTTCCATCTACTACGAGCAGTACTTC. Protein product: CATSIYYEQYF.

V gene TRBV7-8 combines with J gene TRBJ2-7; the match to TRBD1 covers 7 bases. Germline V gene data show CDR1 as SGHVS and CDR2 as FQNEAQ. V gave up 3 bases and J gave up 3 bases; unmatched junction bases: 2. The CDR3 contains 13 residues. The CDR3 DNA reads as TGTGCCAGCAGCTTGACAGGGTTCTACGAGCAGTACTTC. This translates into CASSLTGFYEQYF.

The CDR3 DNA sequence: TGTGCCAGCAGTCCTTCTAGCGGGGGGCCCCACAATGAGCAGTTCTTC. This gives the protein CASSPSSGGPHNEQFF. The chain recombines TRBV28 with TRBJ2-1; TRBD2 matches 11 bases. The CDR3 runs to 16 residues. The V and J ends lost 5 bases and 5 bases, in that order; junction bases with no gene match: 8. CDR1 and CDR2 from the germline V gene are MDHEN and SYDVKM. Looking up the rest from reference TRBV28 and TRBJ2-1 gives the full variable domain: DVKVTQSSRYLVKRTGEKVFLECVQDMDHENMFWYRQDPGLGLRLIYFSYDVKMKEKGDIPEGYSVSREKKERFSLILESASTNQTSMYLCASSPSSGGPHNEQFFGPGTRLTVL.

This clone showed up just a few times. The chain employs TRBV5-4 and TRBJ2-6, with TRBD1 identical over 8 bases. The CDR3 contains 17 residues. V shed 4 bases and J 1 base; nucleotides not matched to a gene: 7. Germline CDR1 SGHNT, CDR2 YYREEE (reference sequence). The CDR3 spells CASSGQGGISGANVLTF. CDR3 sequence (DNA): TGTGCCAGCAGCGGACAGGGCGGAATTTCTGGGGCCAACGTCCTGACTTTC. Full variable domain (missing parts from reference TRBV5-4 and TRBJ2-6): ETGVTQSPTHLIKTRGQQVTLRCSSQSGHNTVSWYQQALGQGPQFIFQYYREEENGRGNFPPRFSGLQFPNYSSELNVNALELDDSALYLCASSGQGGISGANVLTFGAGSRLTVL.

The rearrangement joins TRBV5-1 to TRBJ2-3; D is unclear. The V gene's germline CDR1 is SGHRS and CDR2 YFSETQ. Trimming cost V 4 bases and J 7 bases, with 19 bases left between them. This CDR3 has 15 amino acids. For the CDR3, the DNA is TGCGCCAGCAGCCCCACGAGGTCGGCCCCTCATACGCAGTATTTT. As protein: CASSPTRSAPHTQYF.

The chain combines TRBV27 with TRBJ2-1; D is uncertain. The CDR3 runs 16 residues. Germline-derived CDR1 and CDR2 are MNHEY and SMNVEV (reference sequence). Between the trimmed V and J ends, which lost 3 bases and 1 base, there was a span of 13 bases. The CDR3 DNA is TGTGCCAGCAGTTTTACGTCACCTCCTTCCTACAATGAGCAGTTCTTC. Amino acid sequence: CASSFTSPPSYNEQFF.

The chain links TRBV14 to TRBJ1-1; the D is unclear. In germline, CDR1 is SGHDN, CDR2 FVKESK. V was clipped by 1 base and J by 1 base, with 10 bases between them. The CDR3 extends over 15 amino acids. The CDR3 sequence is CASSQVLFTNTEAFF. The CDR3 bases are TGTGCCAGCAGCCAAGTTCTCTTTACGAACACTGAAGCTTTCTTT.

V and J are TRBV27 and TRBJ1-1, with 8 bases identical to TRBD1. V lost 6 bases and J lost 4; bases outside the gene matches: 7. The CDR3 spans 14 residues. The germline V gene encodes CDR1 MNHEY and CDR2 SMNVEV (reference sequence). Here the CDR3 DNA reads TGTGCCAGCAGACTGGACAGGGAGAGCACTGAAGCTTTCTTT. Its translation is CASRLDRESTEAFF.

This clone has a handful of counts. V and J are TRBV5-6 and TRBJ1-1, with D unresolved. Per germline, CDR1 SGHDT and CDR2 YYEEEE. V lost 4 bases, J lost 1 base, and 5 bases lay in between. The CDR3 totals 12 residues. The CDR3 nucleotides are TGTGCCAGCAGCAAGTGGAACACTGAAGCTTTCTTT. It is translated as CASSKWNTEAFF.